This T cell receptor (beta chain) is drawn from a study of blood T cell repertoires in COVID-19. Study details: The analysed material was cDNA or gDNA that came from T cells, B-cell-depleted T cells, or PBMCs.

Profiled with immunoSEQ multiplex PCR; TCRdb holds only in-frame clones, not every one. The profile shows 35,000 to 50,000 clones, over 65% of them singletons. There are 19 residues in the CDR3. J lost 3 bases, V lost 5 bases, and 18 bases had no gene match. The germline V gene has CDR1 SGHTA and CDR2 FQGTGA. The sequence came from a man of 80 years or more with acute or convalescent COVID-19. The V call is TRBV7-3, the J call TRBJ2-5, with 10 bases that match TRBD2. The sample was peripheral blood. The CDR3 DNA sequence: TGTGCCAGCAGCCCGGGGTTCGGCCTGCCGGGACTAGCGAAAGAGACCCAGTACTTC. This sequence encodes CASSPGFGLPGLAKETQYF.